The 6 T cell receptor beta chains in this list originate from one sample, sequenced in a study of identical twins. TCRdb re-analysed the 5' RACE reads in MiXCR, keeping a single row per CDR3 protein. Among 500,000 to 700,000 distinct CDR3 sequences listed, less than 9% were seen once. These data were likewise used in another study, on yellow fever vaccine responses in identical twins.

The sequencing sample was made of PBMCs. The receptors were sampled from a woman aged 18 to 35 in good health.

This clonotype was counted many times. The genes are TRBV12-3 or TRBV12-4 and TRBJ2-1; D gene unclear. The CDR3 has 10 amino acids. V lost 6 bases, J lost 8 bases, and 5 bases lay in between. The CDR3, as DNA: TGTGCCAGCAGCAGTTATGAGCAGTTCTTC. Residues: CASSSYEQFF.

This chain links TRBV2 with TRBJ2-1; possibly TRBD1 or TRBD2 for D (6 bases each). The CDR3 extends over 21 amino acids. Looked up from germline, CDR1 is SNHLY and CDR2 is FYNNEI. The V gene lost 3 bases and the J gene lost 9 bases, with 36 bases spanning the gap. The CDR3 region is CASSDETGTSDAGTWYGEQFF. As DNA, the CDR3 is TGTGCCAGCAGTGACGAGACCGGGACATCGGACGCCGGGACTTGGTATGGTGAGCAGTTCTTC.

The chain carries TRBV4-1 and TRBJ2-7; D is possibly TRBD2 (6 bases). This CDR3 region has 14 residues. V shed 3 bases and J shed 0 bases, with 9 bases lying between them. Germline V gene sequence: CDR1 MGHRA, CDR2 YSYEKL. The CDR3 sequence is CASSQLALSYEQYV. CDR3 nucleotides: TGCGCCAGCAGCCAGCTAGCGCTCTCCTACGAGCAGTACGTC.

This clonotype was detected only a few times. The rearrangement joins TRBV7-9 to TRBJ1-3; no clear D. The CDR3 has 17 amino acids. Trimming pared 2 bases from V and 3 bases from J, leaving 17 bases between. In germline, CDR1 is SEHNR, CDR2 FQNEAQ (reference sequence). For the CDR3, the DNA is TGTGCCAGCAGCTTACTAGGTCCCCGAACAAGTGGAAACACCATATATTTT. This translates into CASSLLGPRTSGNTIYF.

This clonotype occurred a few times. The V call is TRBV4-1, the J call TRBJ2-3, with D perhaps matching TRBD1 (5 bases). This CDR3 has 15 amino acids. Deletions cut 1 base from V and 1 base from J, with 9 bases between. Germline V lookup: CDR1 MGHRA, CDR2 YSYEKL. The CDR3 DNA reads TGCGCCAGCAGCCAAGCAGGGCACGGCACAGATACGCAGTATTTT. Translating it yields CASSQAGHGTDTQYF.

This clonotype has just a few counts. The chain has TRBV7-6 and TRBJ2-7, with TRBD1 identical over 7 bases. CDR3 size: 15 residues. Germline V gives CDR1 SGHVS, CDR2 FNYEAQ. The ends lost 1 base at V and 5 bases at J; junction bases unmatched: 8. CDR3 protein: CASSLEVGGGNEQYF. Written as DNA, the CDR3 is TGTGCCAGCAGCTTAGAAGTAGGGGGCGGCAACGAGCAGTACTTC.